Below are 8 T cell receptor beta chains sequenced from a single sample in a study of spatial heterogeneity in lung cancer. Study-wide results and limits: Higher tumor mutation counts went along with higher counts of expanded intratumoral alpha and beta TCRs.

Regarding time point: sample taken at primary tumor resection. Which antigens these TCRs recognize remains unknown. TCRdb re-analysed the 5' RACE reads in MiXCR, keeping a single row per CDR3 protein. The sample holds about 6,000 distinct CDR3 sequences, 14% seen once. The specimen was lung tumor tissue, collected at surgery. The receptors come from a male donor with early-stage non-small cell lung cancer.

In its sample, this clonotype ranks as medium-sized. Found in a library prepared for alpha chains, this beta chain is an off-target read, and its abundance has little meaning. The chain recombines TRBV4-1 with TRBJ2-7, with D uncertain. With 2 bases removed from V and 1 base from J, the gap between germline ends came to 9 bases. CDR3 length: 14 amino acids. The germline CDR1 and CDR2 sequences are MGHRA and YSYEKL. This CDR3 reads CASSQLSKSYEQYF. CDR3 nucleotides: TGCGCCAGCAGCCAACTTTCGAAGTCCTACGAGCAGTACTTC.

This clonotype has just a few counts. For a library built for alpha chains, this beta chain is a stray read; little rests on its size. The rearrangement joins TRBV2 to TRBJ2-5, with 7 positions matching TRBD1. The CDR3 is 14 amino acids. Germline V lookup: CDR1 SNHLY, CDR2 FYNNEI. The junction had 6 bases not matched to a gene; V was cut back by 6 bases and J by 2 bases. The CDR3 region is CASRLDRVQETQYF. The CDR3 DNA sequence: TGTGCCAGCAGACTCGACAGGGTGCAAGAGACCCAGTACTTC.

This clonotype is labeled as medium-sized (0.01 to 0.1%). A library prepared for alpha chains yielded this beta chain as an off-target read; its size is of little meaning. The gene calls are TRBV28 and TRBJ2-1; 7 bases are shared with TRBD1. The V gene's germline CDR1 is MDHEN and CDR2 SYDVKM. The length of the CDR3 is 16 residues. Losses at the gene ends were 6 bases for V and 10 bases for J; bases not matched to a gene: 18. The DNA of the CDR3 is TGTGCCAGCAGCCTGACTGACAGGGTTAGGGGGCGGGAGCAGTTCTTC. Translated, it gives CASSLTDRVRGREQFF. The entire variable domain, with the rest obtained from reference TRBV28 and TRBJ2-1, is as follows: DVKVTQSSRYLVKRTGEKVFLECVQDMDHENMFWYRQDPGLGLRLIYFSYDVKMKEKGDIPEGYSVSREKKERFSLILESASTNQTSMYLCASSLTDRVRGREQFFGPGTRLTVL.

To note about this clonotype: Since it is a stray read in a library aimed at alpha chains, this beta chain has a size that is not meaningful. This rearrangement joins TRBV5-1 to TRBJ2-7; 8 bases match TRBD1. Trimming removed 0 bases from V and 2 bases from J; junction bases left unmatched: 1. The CDR3 spans 14 residues. The germline gives CDR1 SGHRS, CDR2 YFSETQ. CDR3 in DNA: TGCGCCAGCAGCTTGGGACAGGGGCCCTACGAGCAGTACTTC. Translation gives CASSLGQGPYEQYF. Based on the CDR3 plus reference TRBV5-1 and TRBJ2-7, the full variable domain is KAGVTQTPRYLIKTRGQQVTLSCSPISGHRSVSWYQQTPGQGLQFLFEYFSETQRNKGNFPGRFSGRQFSNSRSEMNVSTLELGDSALYLCASSLGQGPYEQYFGPGTRLTVT.

This clonotype was counted ten times or more. The library was designed around alpha chains, so this beta chain is a stray read whose abundance carries little weight. This sequence joins TRBV18 and TRBJ2-6; D possibly corresponds to TRBD2 (5 bases). The germline CDR1 and CDR2 sequences are KGHSH and LQKENI. The CDR3 runs 15 residues. The V end was cut by 5 bases, the J end by 0 bases, with 8 bases between. DNA of the CDR3: TGTGCCAGCTCAGGCGGGTACTCTGGGGCCAACGTCCTGACTTTC. It specifies CASSGGYSGANVLTF. The variable domain in full, with the rest retrieved from reference TRBV18 and TRBJ2-6, is NAGVMQNPRHLVRRRGQEARLRCSPMKGHSHVYWYRQLPEEGLKFMVYLQKENIIDESGMPKERFSAEFPKEGPSILRIQQVVRGDSAAYFCASSGGYSGANVLTFGAGSRLTVL.

This clonotype occurred many times. This beta chain represents an off-target read in a library built for alpha chains; its size is of limited meaning. The J gene is TRBJ2-5, the V gene TRBV7-9; 7 bases are a match to TRBD2. The CDR3 totals 15 residues. Germline-derived CDR1 and CDR2 are SEHNR and FQNEAQ (reference sequence). Losses at the gene ends were 1 base for V and 4 bases for J; bases not matched to a gene: 6. CDR3 bases: TGTGCCAGCAGCTTAGGCCCGCGGGGGTCAGAGACCCAGTACTTC. Translation: CASSLGPRGSETQYF.

In its sample, this clonotype ranks as medium-sized. This beta chain is an off-target read within a library intended for alpha chains, so its frequency means little. The genes are TRBV29-1 and TRBJ2-1, with TRBD2 matching over 14 bases. CDR1 is SQVTM, CDR2 ANQGSEA, per germline. With 2 bases clipped from V and 1 base from J, the junction kept 7 bases outside the gene matches. This CDR3 contains 18 residues. CDR3 nucleotides: TGCAGCGTTGAACTCACGGGGACTAGCGGGAGATCCTACAATGAGCAGTTCTTC. Protein product: CSVELTGTSGRSYNEQFF.

This clonotype is labeled as medium-sized (0.01 to 0.1%). Being off target in a library aimed at alpha chains, this beta chain has a size of little meaning. The chain employs TRBV27 and TRBJ2-1, with TRBD2 matching over 10 bases. CDR1 and CDR2 from the germline V gene are MNHEY and SMNVEV (reference sequence). The CDR3 runs 14 residues. V shed 10 bases and J 9 bases; nucleotides not matched to a gene: 12. The chain's CDR3 is CATIPSSGSIEQFF. CDR3 in DNA: TGTGCCACCATCCCCTCTAGCGGGAGTATTGAGCAGTTCTTC.